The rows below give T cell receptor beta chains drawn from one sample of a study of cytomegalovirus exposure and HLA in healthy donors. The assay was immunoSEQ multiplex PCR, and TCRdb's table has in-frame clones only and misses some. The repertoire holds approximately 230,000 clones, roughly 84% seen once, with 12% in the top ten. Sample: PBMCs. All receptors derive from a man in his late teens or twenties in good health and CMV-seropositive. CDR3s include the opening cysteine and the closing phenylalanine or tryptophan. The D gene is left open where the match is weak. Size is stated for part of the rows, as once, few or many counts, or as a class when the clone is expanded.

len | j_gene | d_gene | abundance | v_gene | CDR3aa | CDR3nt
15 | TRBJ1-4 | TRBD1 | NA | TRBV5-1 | CASGTGNYKDEKLFF | TGCGCCAGCGGGACAGGGAACTATAAGGATGAAAAACTGTTTTTT
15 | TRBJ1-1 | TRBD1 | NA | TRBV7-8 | CASSRQGRMNTEAFF | TGTGCCAGCAGCCGACAGGGGCGGATGAACACTGAAGCTTTCTTT
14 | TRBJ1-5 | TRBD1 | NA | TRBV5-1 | CASSPTGFNQPQHF | TGCGCCAGCAGCCCGACAGGGTTTAATCAGCCCCAGCATTTT
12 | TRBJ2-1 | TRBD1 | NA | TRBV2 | CARGTAYDEQFF | TGTGCCAGGGGGACAGCTTATGATGAGCAGTTCTTC
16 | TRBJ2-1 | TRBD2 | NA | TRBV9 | CASSGPGLAVYNEQFF | TGTGCCAGCAGCGGACCGGGACTAGCGGTCTACAATGAGCAGTTCTTC
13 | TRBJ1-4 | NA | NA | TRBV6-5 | CASSYWRGEKLFF | TGTGCCAGCAGTTACTGGCGGGGGGAAAAACTGTTTTTT
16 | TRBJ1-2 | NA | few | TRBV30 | CAWSFLPLGTQYGYTF | TGTGCCTGGAGTTTTCTCCCGCTCGGGACTCAATATGGCTACACCTTC
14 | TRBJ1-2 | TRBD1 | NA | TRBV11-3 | CASSMGQGLRGYTF | TGTGCCAGCAGCATGGGACAGGGGCTTAGAGGCTACACCTTC
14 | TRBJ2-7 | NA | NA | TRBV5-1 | CASSLGTALYEQYF | TGCGCCAGCAGCTTGGGGACAGCCCTCTACGAGCAGTACTTC
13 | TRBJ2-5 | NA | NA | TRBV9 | CASSVYPQETQYF | TGTGCCAGCAGCGTATATCCCCAAGAGACCCAGTACTTC
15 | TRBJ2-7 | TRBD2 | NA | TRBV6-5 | CASSSNAIAGYEQYF | TGTGCCAGCAGTTCTAACGCGATAGCGGGCTACGAGCAGTACTTC
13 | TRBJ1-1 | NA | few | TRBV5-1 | CASSLLVNTEAFF | TGCGCCAGCAGCTTGTTGGTGAACACTGAAGCTTTCTTT
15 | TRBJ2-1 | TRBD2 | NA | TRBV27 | CASSRAGGPGNEQFF | TGTGCCAGCAGCCGAGCGGGAGGGCCCGGAAATGAGCAGTTCTTC
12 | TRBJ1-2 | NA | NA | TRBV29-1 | CSVGRGIYGYTF | TGCAGCGTCGGAAGGGGGATCTATGGCTACACCTTC
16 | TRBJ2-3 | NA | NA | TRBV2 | CASTNDVGGPTDTQYF | TGTGCCAGCACTAACGACGTCGGGGGCCCCACAGATACGCAGTATTTT
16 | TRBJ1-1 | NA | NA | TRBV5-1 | CASSLGRAYLNTEAFF | TGCGCCAGCAGCTTGGGTCGGGCTTACCTGAACACTGAAGCTTTCTTT
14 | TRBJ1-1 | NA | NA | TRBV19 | CASTDTGMNTEAFF | TGTGCCAGTACTGACACAGGGATGAACACTGAAGCTTTCTTT
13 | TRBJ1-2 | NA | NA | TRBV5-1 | CASSLQQGYGYTF | TGCGCCAGCAGCTTACAACAGGGCTATGGCTACACCTTC
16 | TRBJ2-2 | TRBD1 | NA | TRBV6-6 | CASSWPTGGYAGELFF | TGTGCCAGCAGTTGGCCGACAGGGGGCTACGCCGGGGAGCTGTTTTTT
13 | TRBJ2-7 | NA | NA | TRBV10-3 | CAISEDRTYEQYF | TGTGCCATCAGTGAAGACAGAACCTACGAGCAGTACTTC
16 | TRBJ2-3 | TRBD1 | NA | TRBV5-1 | CASSTETGVGADTQYF | TGCGCCAGCAGCACTGAGACAGGGGTAGGAGCAGATACGCAGTATTTT
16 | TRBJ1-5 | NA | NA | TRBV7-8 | CASSLATVDSNQPQHF | TGTGCCAGCAGCTTAGCGACAGTGGATAGCAATCAGCCCCAGCATTTT
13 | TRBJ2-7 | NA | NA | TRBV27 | CASSVGTDYEQYF | TGTGCCAGCAGTGTCGGGACCGACTACGAGCAGTACTTC
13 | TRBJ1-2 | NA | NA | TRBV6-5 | CASSLTLVGGYTF | TGTGCCAGCAGTCTGACACTGGTCGGGGGCTACACCTTC
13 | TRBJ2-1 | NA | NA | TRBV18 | CASSSTSDNEQFF | TGTGCCAGCTCATCGACTTCAGACAATGAGCAGTTCTTC
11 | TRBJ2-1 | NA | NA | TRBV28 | CASSLGNEQFF | TGTGCCAGCAGTTTAGGAAATGAGCAGTTCTTC
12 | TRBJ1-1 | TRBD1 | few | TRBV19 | CASRGTAPEAFF | TGTGCCAGTAGGGGGACAGCTCCTGAAGCTTTCTTT
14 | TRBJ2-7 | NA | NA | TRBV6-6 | CASSVGTITYEQYF | TGTGCCAGCAGCGTTGGAACCATAACCTACGAGCAGTACTTC
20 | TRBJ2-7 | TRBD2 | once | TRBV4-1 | CASSHPGVGLAGGHSYEQYF | TGCGCCAGCAGCCACCCAGGGGTAGGACTAGCGGGAGGCCACTCCTACGAGCAGTACTTC
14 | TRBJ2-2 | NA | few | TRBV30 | CAWSGGREAGELFF | TGTGCCTGGAGTGGGGGCAGGGAGGCCGGGGAGCTGTTTTTT
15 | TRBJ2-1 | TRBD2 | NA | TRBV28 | CASSLAGDARGEQFF | TGTGCCAGCAGTTTAGCGGGAGACGCCCGAGGTGAGCAGTTCTTC
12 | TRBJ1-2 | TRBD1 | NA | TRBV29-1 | CSVGAGGYGYTF | TGCAGCGTTGGGGCAGGGGGCTATGGCTACACCTTC
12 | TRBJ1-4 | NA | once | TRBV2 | CASSEALLSLFF | TGTGCCAGCAGTGAAGCGCTTCTATCACTGTTTTTT
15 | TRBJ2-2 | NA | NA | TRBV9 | CASTTQPAATGELFF | TGTGCCAGCACCACTCAACCGGCGGCCACCGGGGAGCTGTTTTTT
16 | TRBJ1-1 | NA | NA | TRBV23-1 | CASSQSRGELNTEAFF | TGCGCCAGCAGTCAATCTCGAGGGGAGCTGAACACTGAAGCTTTCTTT
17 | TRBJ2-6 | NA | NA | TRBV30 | CAWSVVQAGSGANVLTF | TGTGCCTGGAGTGTAGTACAGGCAGGATCTGGGGCCAACGTCCTGACTTTC
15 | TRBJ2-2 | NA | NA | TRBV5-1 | CASSFTGLNTGELFF | TGCGCCAGCAGCTTCACGGGGCTGAACACCGGGGAGCTGTTTTTT
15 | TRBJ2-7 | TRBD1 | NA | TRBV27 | CASRAGTGVSYEQYF | TGTGCCAGCAGGGCCGGGACAGGGGTTTCATACGAGCAGTACTTC